This TCR beta chain was documented in a study of T cell responses to AZD1222 COVID-19 vaccine. The CDR3 runs 14 residues. Trimming cost V 1 base and J 5 bases, with 8 bases left between them. From germline, CDR1 is LNHNV and CDR2 YYDKDF (reference sequence). Whole-study results and caveats: Clonal diversity was possibly underestimated, and the donors were mostly white British, with more females. Unmutated variant regions are reportedly targeted by nearly half of spike-specific TCRs.

The data were produced by immunoSEQ multiplex PCR, yet TCRdb's version contains in-frame clones alone and is incomplete. The sample includes around 84,000 clones, more than 75% of them seen just once. Note on this clone: The target antigen is unknown.

The rearrangement links TRBV15 to TRBJ1-4; D gene ambiguous. This specimen consisted of peripheral blood, obtained on day 0 of AZD1222 vaccination. The receptor comes from an adult in good health. CDR3 loop: CATSRGSENEKLFF. The CDR3 coding sequence is TGTGCCACCAGCAGAGGGAGTGAGAATGAAAAACTGTTTTTT.